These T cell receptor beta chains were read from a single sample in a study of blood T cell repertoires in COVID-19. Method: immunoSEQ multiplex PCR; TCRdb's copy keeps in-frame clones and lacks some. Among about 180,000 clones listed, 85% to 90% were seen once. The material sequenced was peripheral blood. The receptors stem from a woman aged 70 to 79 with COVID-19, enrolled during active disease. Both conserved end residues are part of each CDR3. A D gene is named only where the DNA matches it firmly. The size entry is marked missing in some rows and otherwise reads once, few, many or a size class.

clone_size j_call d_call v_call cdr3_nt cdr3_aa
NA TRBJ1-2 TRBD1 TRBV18 TGTGCCAGCTCGACCCCGGAACAGGGGGCCAACTATGGCTACACCTTC CASSTPEQGANYGYTF
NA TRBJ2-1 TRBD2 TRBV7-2 TGTGCCAGCAGACTTGCTTCGGGAGGGCCACAGTTCTTC CASRLASGGPQFF
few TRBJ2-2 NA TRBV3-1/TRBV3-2 TGTGCCAGCAGACCGACTGCGAACACCGGGGAGCTGTTTTTT CASRPTANTGELFF
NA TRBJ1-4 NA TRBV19 TGTGCCAGTAGTCCCCGTCCCGAGGGTCATAATGAAAAACTGTTTTTT CASSPRPEGHNEKLFF
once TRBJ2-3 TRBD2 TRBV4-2 TGTGCCAGCAGCCCCAGGGTGCGGGAGGCCCAAGATACGCAGTATTTT CASSPRVREAQDTQYF
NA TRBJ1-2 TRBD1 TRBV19 TGTGCCAGTAGTACGACAGGGGGAGCGGTCAATGGCTACACCTTC CASSTTGGAVNGYTF
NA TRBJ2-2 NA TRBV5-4 TGTGCCAGCAGCTGGAAGTCCAGGGCCCTCACCGGGGAGCTGTTTTTT CASSWKSRALTGELFF
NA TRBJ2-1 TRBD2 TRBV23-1 TGCGCCAGCGGCCAACCACACTGGACTAGCGGGAGTAGGGATGAGCAGTTCTTC CASGQPHWTSGSRDEQFF
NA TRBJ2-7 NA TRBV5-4 TGTGCCAGCAGCGAGGGCCTTAACAACTACGAGCAGTACTTC CASSEGLNNYEQYF
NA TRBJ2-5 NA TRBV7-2 TGTGCCAGCAGCCCAAATCAGGAGACCCAGTACTTC CASSPNQETQYF
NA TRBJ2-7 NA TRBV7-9 TGTGCCAGCAGCTTAGTGGATACAGGGTCCTACGAGCAGTACTTC CASSLVDTGSYEQYF
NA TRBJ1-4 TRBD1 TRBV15 TGTGCCACATCCGACAGGGAGTCTAATGAAAAACTGTTTTTT CATSDRESNEKLFF
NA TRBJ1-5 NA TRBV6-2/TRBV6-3 TGTGCCAGCAGTTACTCGAGGGCAGATCAGCCCCAGCATTTT CASSYSRADQPQHF
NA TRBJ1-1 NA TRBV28 TGTGCCAGCCGGGCCGGGGGCACTGAAGCTTTCTTT CASRAGGTEAFF
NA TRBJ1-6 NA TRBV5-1 TGCGCCAGCAGCGTCGCTTCAGGGGTCTCCTATAATTCACCCCTCCACTTT CASSVASGVSYNSPLHF
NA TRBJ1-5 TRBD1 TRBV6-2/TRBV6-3 TGTGCCAGCAGTTACACACCGGGACAGGGGTTTAGCAATCAGCCCCAGCATTTT CASSYTPGQGFSNQPQHF
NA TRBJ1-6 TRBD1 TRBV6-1 TGTGCCAGCAGTGAACAGGGGGCAGAAGGTTCACCCCTCCACTTT CASSEQGAEGSPLHF
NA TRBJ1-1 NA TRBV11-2 TGTGCCAGCAGCACACAGGAGAACACTGAAGCTTTCTTT CASSTQENTEAFF
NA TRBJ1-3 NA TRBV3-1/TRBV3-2 TGTGCCAGCAGCCAAGTCCTCGGTTCTGGAAACACCATATATTTT CASSQVLGSGNTIYF
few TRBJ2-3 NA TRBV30 TGTGCCTGGAGTAGTGGTACTAGCACAGATACGCAGTATTTT CAWSSGTSTDTQYF
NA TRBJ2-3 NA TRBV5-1 TGCGCCAGCAGCGGCGGAGAAGATACGCAGTATTTT CASSGGEDTQYF
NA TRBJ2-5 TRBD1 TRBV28 TGTGCCAGCAGTTTTTGGGGACAGGGAAAAGAGACCCAGTACTTC CASSFWGQGKETQYF
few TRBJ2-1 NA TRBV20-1 TGCAGTGCTAGTTCCAGATACTCCTACAATGAGCAGTTCTTC CSASSRYSYNEQFF
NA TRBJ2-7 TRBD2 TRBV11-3 TGTGCCAGCAGCCCAGGACTAGCGGGAGTTCCCTACGAGCAGTACTTC CASSPGLAGVPYEQYF
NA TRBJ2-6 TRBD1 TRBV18 TGTGCCAGCTCACCGACAGGGGGCGGTGGGGCCAACGTCCTGACTTTC CASSPTGGGGANVLTF
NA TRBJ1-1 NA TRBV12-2 TGTGCAAGTCGCTTAAGGGAAGACAGGGGGCTTTTTCGCACTGAAGCTTTCTTT CASRLREDRGLFRTEAFF
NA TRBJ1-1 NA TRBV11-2 TGTGCCAGCAGCTTTGGTACCCCCGGTTACACTGAAGCTTTCTTT CASSFGTPGYTEAFF
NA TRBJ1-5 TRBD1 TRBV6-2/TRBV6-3 TGTGCCAGCAGTAACGGGAACAGGGGTTTTTATCAGCCCCAGCATTTT CASSNGNRGFYQPQHF
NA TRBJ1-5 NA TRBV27 TGTGCCAGCAGTTTACCAGGGAACAATCAGCCCCAGCATTTT CASSLPGNNQPQHF
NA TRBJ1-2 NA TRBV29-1 TGCAGCGTCGAATCTGGTTACAATGGCTACACCTTC CSVESGYNGYTF
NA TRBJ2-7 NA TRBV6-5 TGTGCCAGCAGTTACGGGCAGGGTGGCTACGAGCAGTACTTC CASSYGQGGYEQYF
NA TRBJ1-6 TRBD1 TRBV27 TGTGCCAGCACCGATCCGGGACAGGGATCCTATAATTCACCCCTCCACTTT CASTDPGQGSYNSPLHF
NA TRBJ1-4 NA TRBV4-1 TGCGCCAGCGGTCGGTCAACTAATGAAAAACTGTTTTTT CASGRSTNEKLFF
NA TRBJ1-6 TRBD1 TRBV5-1 TGCGCCAGCAGCTTGGGGACAGGGAAGGTTTCACCCCTCCACTTT CASSLGTGKVSPLHF
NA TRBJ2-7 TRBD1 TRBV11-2 TGTGCCAGCAGCTTAGCGGGGACAGGGGGCGCGGGCGAGCAGTACTTC CASSLAGTGGAGEQYF
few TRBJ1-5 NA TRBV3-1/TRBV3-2 TGTGCCAGCAGCCAAGGTAGTAGCAATCAGCCCCAGCATTTT CASSQGSSNQPQHF
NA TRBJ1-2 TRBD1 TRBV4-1 TGCGCCAGCAGCCCCGGGGACAGGGGGTGGCATGGCTACACCTTC CASSPGDRGWHGYTF